A single sample is the source of the 27 T cell receptor beta chains below, sequenced in a study of early T cells in non-severe SARS-CoV-2 infection. A single record per CDR3 protein comes from TCRdb applying MiXCR to the 5' RACE reads. The sample carries tens of thousands of distinct CDR3 sequences, around 12% recorded once. The sequencing input was whole blood. These receptors were collected from an adult who was a healthcare worker with PCR-confirmed SARS-CoV-2 infection or an uninfected control (not recorded which).

The rearrangement links TRBV5-1 to TRBJ1-4, with a weak D call TRBD1 (5 bases). Per the germline V gene, CDR1 is SGHRS and CDR2 is YFSETQ. This CDR3 comprises 15 residues. V lost 0 bases to trimming and J lost 4 bases, with 10 bases between them. The DNA of the CDR3 is TGCGCCAGCAGCTTGGATACAGGATTTAATGAAAAACTGTTTTTT. Translation gives CASSLDTGFNEKLFF. Together with reference TRBV5-1 and TRBJ1-4, the CDR3 gives the full variable domain: KAGVTQTPRYLIKTRGQQVTLSCSPISGHRSVSWYQQTPGQGLQFLFEYFSETQRNKGNFPGRFSGRQFSNSRSEMNVSTLELGDSALYLCASSLDTGFNEKLFFGSGTQLSVL.

This clonotype was seen a handful of times. This chain uses TRBV4-1 with TRBJ2-1, with 12 bases lining up with TRBD2. Germline lookup yields CDR1 MGHRA and CDR2 YSYEKL. The junction had 5 bases not matched to a gene; V was cut back by 5 bases and J by 6 bases. This CDR3 is built from 15 residues. This CDR3 reads CASSVLAGGSNEQFF. CDR3 nucleotide sequence: TGCGCCAGCAGCGTACTAGCGGGGGGATCCAATGAGCAGTTCTTC.

This chain joins TRBV3-1 and TRBJ2-1; D tentatively reads TRBD1 or TRBD2 (5 bases each). The CDR3 runs 14 residues. Germline V gene data show CDR1 as LGHDT and CDR2 as YNNKEL (reference sequence). Deletions cut 5 bases from V and 8 bases from J, with 16 bases between. This CDR3 is CASSKSGTGHEQFF. The CDR3, as DNA: TGTGCCAGCAGCAAATCAGGGACGGGGCATGAGCAGTTCTTC.

In its sample, this clonotype was seen a few times. The CDR3 nucleotides read TGTGCCATCAGTGGGGGACACCTAAAAAGCTCCTACGAGCAGTACTTC. This encodes CAISGGHLKSSYEQYF. The rearrangement joins TRBV10-3 to TRBJ2-7; perhaps TRBD1 as D (6 bases). This CDR3 has 16 amino acids. V lost 4 bases and J 0 bases, leaving 16 bases between the germline ends. CDR1 is ENHRY and CDR2 is SYGVKD in the germline V gene.

In its sample, this clonotype was seen many times. This rearrangement joins TRBV29-1 to TRBJ1-5, with D perhaps matching TRBD1 (6 bases). Germline CDR1 SQVTM, CDR2 ANQGSEA. V lost 5 bases to trimming and J lost 5 bases, with 13 bases between them. CDR3 length equals 13 residues. CDR3 in amino acids: CSVSRDTYQPQHF. The DNA of the CDR3 is TGCAGCGTTAGCCGGGACACATATCAGCCCCAGCATTTT.

This clonotype was seen many times. CDR3 loop: CASSFVGGIQYF. The CDR3 DNA reads as TGTGCCAGCAGCTTTGTGGGGGGCATTCAGTACTTC. The V call is TRBV11-2, the J call TRBJ2-4, with D possibly TRBD2 on 6 matching bases. In germline, CDR1 is SGHAT, CDR2 FQNNGV. Trimming shortened V by 3 bases and J by 9 bases, and 9 bases separated the two germline ends. The CDR3 sequence is 12 residues long.

A remark on this clonotype: At one end, the junction sequence differs from germline, possibly due to a read error. The genes are TRBV7-3 and TRBJ2-5; 9 bases are shared with TRBD1. The germline CDR1 and CDR2 sequences are SGHTA and FQGTGA. The CDR3 has 13 amino acids. The CDR3: CVSSLGQGETQYF. CDR3 sequence (DNA): TGTGTCAGCAGCTTGGGACAGGGAGAGACCCAGTACTTC.

There are many counts of this clonotype. The rearrangement links TRBV5-5 to TRBJ1-2; D remains ambiguous. V lost 0 bases to trimming and J lost 4 bases, with 10 bases between them. CDR1 and CDR2 (germline): SGHKS, YYEKEE (reference sequence). The CDR3 spans 14 residues. CDR3: CASSLEDEVYGYTF. The CDR3 DNA is TGTGCCAGCAGCTTGGAGGACGAGGTCTATGGCTACACCTTC.

This clonotype was seen many times. The CDR3 region is CASSDQTRNEQFF. CDR3 nucleotide sequence: TGCGCCAGCAGTGATCAGACGCGGAATGAGCAGTTCTTC. This sequence joins TRBV10-2 and TRBJ2-1; no reliable D call. Trimming shortened V by 3 bases and J by 7 bases, and 10 bases separated the two germline ends. This CDR3 is 13 amino acids long. Germline V CDR1 and CDR2: WSHSY, SAAADI.

The chain couples TRBV19 to TRBJ2-1; D is unresolved. V was trimmed by 5 bases and J by 9 bases, leaving 14 bases between them. Per germline, CDR1 LNHDA and CDR2 SQIVND (reference sequence). The CDR3 is 13 residues long. In DNA form, the CDR3 reads TGTGCCAGTAGTTTCGACGGCCCCCTTGAGCAGTTCTTC. Protein product: CASSFDGPLEQFF. The full variable domain, completed using reference TRBV19 and TRBJ2-1, is DGGITQSPKYLFRKEGQNVTLSCEQNLNHDAMYWYRQDPGQGLRLIYYSQIVNDFQKGDIAEGYSVSREKKESFPLTVTSAQKNPTAFYLCASSFDGPLEQFFGPGTRLTVL.

This clonotype was seen at least ten times. The chain carries TRBV4-1 and TRBJ1-2, with D unclear. Trimming shortened V by 0 bases and J by 7 bases, and 12 bases separated the two germline ends. CDR1 is MGHRA, CDR2 YSYEKL, per germline. The CDR3 spans 14 residues. CDR3 region: CASSQDVVFGGYTF. CDR3 nucleotide sequence: TGCGCCAGCAGCCAAGACGTGGTTTTCGGTGGCTACACCTTC.

The CDR3 DNA reads TGTGCCAGCAGCTTAACCGGAACGGCTCAAGAGACCCAGTACTTC. Encoded protein: CASSLTGTAQETQYF. The chain combines TRBV7-9 with TRBJ2-5; unclear D gene. CDR3 length: 15 residues. V lost 2 bases and J lost 2, with 12 bases in between. Per germline, CDR1 SEHNR and CDR2 FQNEAQ (reference sequence). Filled out from reference TRBV7-9 and TRBJ2-5, the complete variable domain reads DTGVSQNPRHKITKRGQNVTFRCDPISEHNRLYWYRQTLGQGPEFLTYFQNEAQLEKSRLLSDRFSAERPKGSFSTLEIQRTEQGDSAMYLCASSLTGTAQETQYFGPGTRLLVL.

This clonotype came up many times. Here the CDR3 DNA reads TGTGCCAGCTCCGAGAGACAGGGGACGAGCACAGATACGCAGTATTTT. It encodes CASSERQGTSTDTQYF. The rearrangement links TRBV18 to TRBJ2-3, with 8 bases aligning to TRBD1. From germline, CDR1 is KGHSH and CDR2 LQKENI. V shed 6 bases, J shed 0 bases, and the junction held 8 bases outside the gene matches. The CDR3 has 16 residues.

This clonotype was counted at least ten times. This CDR3 reads CASSLGLVLTYNEQFF. The DNA of the CDR3 is TGCGCCAGCAGCCTCGGACTCGTACTCACCTACAATGAGCAGTTCTTC. The chain carries TRBV4-1 and TRBJ2-1; a weak D match, TRBD2 (5 bases). Germline CDR1 and CDR2: MGHRA and YSYEKL. The length of the CDR3 is 16 residues. Trimming left V 4 bases short and J 2 bases short, with 15 bases between.

The chain couples TRBV29-1 to TRBJ1-2; tentatively, D is TRBD1 (5 bases). Germline V CDR1 and CDR2: SQVTM, ANQGSEA. CDR3 length equals 12 residues. Trimming took off 6 bases at V and 8 bases at J, with 16 bases between the two ends. The CDR3 bases are TGCAGCGTGCTGGACAATTACAGCGGCTACACCTTC. It translates to CSVLDNYSGYTF. The complete variable domain, with remaining parts taken from reference TRBV29-1 and TRBJ1-2, reads SAVISQKPSRDICQRGTSLTIQCQVDSQVTMMFWYRQQPGQSLTLIATANQGSEATYESGFVIDKFPISRPNLTFSTLTVSNMSPEDSSIYLCSVLDNYSGYTFGSGTRLTVV.

The gene calls are TRBV4-1 and TRBJ2-7, with D possibly TRBD2 on 5 matching bases. Germline loops: CDR1 MGHRA, CDR2 YSYEKL. The CDR3 is 15 amino acids. V was clipped by 0 bases and J by 5 bases, with 14 bases between them. CDR3 coding DNA: TGCGCCAGCAGCCAAGAAGGTCGAGGGTATAACGAGCAGTACTTC. It specifies CASSQEGRGYNEQYF.

The sample holds a few counts of this clonotype. The rearrangement uses TRBV18 and TRBJ2-7; D unresolved. Germline assignment: CDR1 KGHSH and CDR2 LQKENI. The CDR3 spans 12 residues. Between the trimmed V and J ends, which lost 6 bases and 7 bases, there was a span of 13 bases. The CDR3 protein is CASSRAEREQYF. In DNA form, the CDR3 reads TGTGCCAGCTCCCGGGCGGAGAGGGAGCAGTACTTC.

The chain is built from TRBV11-2 and TRBJ1-2; tentative D call: TRBD1 (6 bases). V was pared by 0 bases and J by 8 bases, with 10 bases between. CDR3 size: 13 residues. Germline values: CDR1 SGHAT, CDR2 FQNNGV. The DNA for the CDR3 is TGTGCCAGCAGCTTAGACAGGGGAAGCGGCTACACCTTC. Protein: CASSLDRGSGYTF.

There are many counts of this clonotype. The gene calls are TRBV20-1 and TRBJ1-6; D not certain. This CDR3 is 15 amino acids long. V gave up 5 bases and J gave up 8 bases, with 19 bases separating them. The V gene's germline CDR1 is DFQATT and CDR2 SNEGSKA (reference sequence). The CDR3 sequence is CSAQPQGRVDSPLHF. The CDR3 coding sequence is TGCAGTGCTCAACCCCAAGGGAGGGTGGATTCACCCCTCCACTTT.

This chain connects TRBV11-1 to TRBJ2-1; the D is unclear. This CDR3 is built from 14 residues. The germline CDR1 and CDR2 sequences are SGHAT and FQDESV (reference sequence). The V gene lost 4 bases and the J gene lost 6 bases, with 13 bases spanning the gap. CDR3 DNA: TGTGCCAGCAGCTCCATTGGCGGATCCAATGAGCAGTTCTTC. Translating gives CASSSIGGSNEQFF. Full variable domain (missing parts from reference TRBV11-1 and TRBJ2-1): EAEVAQSPRYKITEKSQAVAFWCDPISGHATLYWYRQILGQGPELLVQFQDESVVDDSQLPKDRFSAERLKGVDSTLKIQPAELGDSAMYLCASSSIGGSNEQFFGPGTRLTVL.

The chain carries TRBV28 and TRBJ2-1, with D tentatively TRBD1 (6 bases). V dropped 5 bases and J dropped 13 bases, with 12 bases sitting between them. The CDR3 is made up of 11 amino acids. Germline V gene sequence: CDR1 MDHEN, CDR2 SYDVKM. In DNA, the CDR3 is TGTGCCAGCAGTCCATACAGGGACCAGTTCTTC. It yields the protein CASSPYRDQFF.

The V gene is TRBV2, the J gene TRBJ1-3; TRBD1 might be the D (6 bases). Trimming took off 10 bases at V and 0 bases at J, with 13 bases between the two ends. The CDR3 extends over 14 amino acids. Germline V lookup: CDR1 SNHLY, CDR2 FYNNEI. In DNA form, the CDR3 reads TGTGCCATAAGCGGGGGACACTCTGGAAACACCATATATTTT. Protein product: CAISGGHSGNTIYF.

The rearrangement uses TRBV27 and TRBJ1-2, with D unclear. This CDR3 contains 14 residues. Trimming shortened V by 2 bases and J by 2 bases, and 9 bases separated the two germline ends. Germline loops: CDR1 MNHEY, CDR2 SMNVEV (reference sequence). CDR3 loop: CASSLKGKNYGYTF. The CDR3 DNA is TGTGCCAGCAGTTTAAAGGGCAAAAACTATGGCTACACCTTC.

This clonotype appeared many times. The gene calls are TRBV5-4 and TRBJ1-1; 7 nucleotides agree with TRBD1. This CDR3 contains 12 residues. The junction had 5 bases not matched to a gene; V was cut back by 4 bases and J by 8 bases. Germline loops: CDR1 SGHNT, CDR2 YYREEE (reference sequence). CDR3 bases: TGTGCCAGCAGCCCCCGACAGGGCGAAGCTTTCTTT. Its translation is CASSPRQGEAFF.

The chain recombines TRBV12-3 or TRBV12-4 with TRBJ2-1; D may correspond to TRBD1 or TRBD2 (5 bases each). The CDR3 is 14 amino acids. Trimming pared 7 bases from V and 2 bases from J, leaving 12 bases between. CDR3 region: CASNRDLPYNEQFF. CDR3 coding DNA: TGTGCCAGCAATCGGGACCTCCCCTACAATGAGCAGTTCTTC.

This clonotype was counted only a few times. The V gene is TRBV7-9, the J gene TRBJ2-1; D tentatively fits TRBD1 or TRBD2 (5 bases each). CDR3 length equals 17 residues. The ends were cut back, 4 bases at V and 2 bases at J, with 18 bases in the middle. Germline CDR1 SEHNR, CDR2 FQNEAQ (reference sequence). The CDR3 loop reads CASSSGGDIRAYNEQFF. DNA for the CDR3: TGTGCCAGCAGCTCTGGGGGAGACATCCGAGCCTACAATGAGCAGTTCTTC. The whole variable domain, remainder taken from reference TRBV7-9 and TRBJ2-1, is DTGVSQNPRHKITKRGQNVTFRCDPISEHNRLYWYRQTLGQGPEFLTYFQNEAQLEKSRLLSDRFSAERPKGSFSTLEIQRTEQGDSAMYLCASSSGGDIRAYNEQFFGPGTRLTVL.

In this sample, this clonotype turned up many times. This sequence joins TRBV4-2 and TRBJ2-4; either TRBD1 or TRBD2 may fit D (5 bases each). Trimming pared 1 base from V and 0 bases from J, leaving 16 bases between. Germline loops: CDR1 LGHNA, CDR2 YNFKEQ. This CDR3 region has 18 residues. This CDR3 reads CASSQAGPTGLAKNIQYF. The DNA for the CDR3 is TGTGCCAGCAGCCAAGCGGGACCTACGGGCCTAGCCAAAAACATTCAGTACTTC.